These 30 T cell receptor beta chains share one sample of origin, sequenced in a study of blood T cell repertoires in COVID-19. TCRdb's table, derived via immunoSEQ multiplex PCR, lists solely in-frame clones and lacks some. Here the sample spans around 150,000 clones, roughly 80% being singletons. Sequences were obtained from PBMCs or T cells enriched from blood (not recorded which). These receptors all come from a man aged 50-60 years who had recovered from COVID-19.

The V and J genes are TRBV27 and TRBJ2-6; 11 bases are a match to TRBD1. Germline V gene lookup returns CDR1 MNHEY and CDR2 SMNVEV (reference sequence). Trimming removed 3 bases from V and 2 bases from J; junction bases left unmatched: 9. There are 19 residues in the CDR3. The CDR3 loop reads CASSLAGTGGLAGANVLTF. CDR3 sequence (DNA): TGTGCCAGCAGTTTGGCCGGGACAGGGGGTTTAGCTGGGGCCAACGTCCTGACTTTC.

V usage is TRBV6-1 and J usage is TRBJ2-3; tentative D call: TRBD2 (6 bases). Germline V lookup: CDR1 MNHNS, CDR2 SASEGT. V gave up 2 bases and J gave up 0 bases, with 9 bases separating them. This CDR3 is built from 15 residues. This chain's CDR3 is CASSELASSTDTQYF. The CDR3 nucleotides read TGTGCCAGCAGTGAACTAGCGTCTAGCACAGATACGCAGTATTTT.

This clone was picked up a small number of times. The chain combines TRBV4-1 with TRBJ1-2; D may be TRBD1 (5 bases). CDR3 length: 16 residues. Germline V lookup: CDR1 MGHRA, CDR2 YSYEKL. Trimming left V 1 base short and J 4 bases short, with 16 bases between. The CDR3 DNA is TGCGCCAGCAGCCAAGTATTGGGGGGAAGATTCTATGGCTACACCTTC. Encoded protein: CASSQVLGGRFYGYTF.

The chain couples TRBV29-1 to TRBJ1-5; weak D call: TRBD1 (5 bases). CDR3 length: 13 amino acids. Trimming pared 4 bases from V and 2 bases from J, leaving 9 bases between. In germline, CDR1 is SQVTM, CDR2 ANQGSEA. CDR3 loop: CSVAEGRNQPQHF. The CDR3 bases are TGCAGCGTTGCGGAGGGGCGCAATCAGCCCCAGCATTTT.

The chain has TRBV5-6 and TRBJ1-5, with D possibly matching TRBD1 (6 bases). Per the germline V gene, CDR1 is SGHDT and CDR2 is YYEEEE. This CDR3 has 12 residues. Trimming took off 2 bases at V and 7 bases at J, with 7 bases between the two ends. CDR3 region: CASSFRGQPQHF. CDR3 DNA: TGTGCCAGCAGCTTCAGGGGCCAGCCCCAGCATTTT.

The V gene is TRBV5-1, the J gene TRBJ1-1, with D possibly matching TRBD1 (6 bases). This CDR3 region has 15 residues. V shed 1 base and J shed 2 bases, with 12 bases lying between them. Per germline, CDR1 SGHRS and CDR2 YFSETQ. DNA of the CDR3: TGCGCCAGCAGCTTGCGGTTCAGGGGTAACACTGAAGCTTTCTTT. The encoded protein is CASSLRFRGNTEAFF.

The CDR3 DNA reads TGTGCCAGCAGCCGCAACAGTAGAGCAAACACTGAAGCTTTCTTT. Its protein is CASSRNSRANTEAFF. The chain couples TRBV11-3 to TRBJ1-1; D ambiguous. The V and J ends lost 5 bases and 2 bases respectively, with 15 bases between them. Germline V gene sequence: CDR1 SGHNT, CDR2 YENEEA. There are 15 residues in the CDR3.

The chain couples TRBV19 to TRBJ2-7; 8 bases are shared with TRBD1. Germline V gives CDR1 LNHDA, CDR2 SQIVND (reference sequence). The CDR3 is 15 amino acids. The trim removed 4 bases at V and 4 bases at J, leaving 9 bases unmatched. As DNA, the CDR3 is TGTGCCAGTAGTACCACCGAGACAGGGGTATACGAGCAGTACTTC. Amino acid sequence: CASSTTETGVYEQYF.

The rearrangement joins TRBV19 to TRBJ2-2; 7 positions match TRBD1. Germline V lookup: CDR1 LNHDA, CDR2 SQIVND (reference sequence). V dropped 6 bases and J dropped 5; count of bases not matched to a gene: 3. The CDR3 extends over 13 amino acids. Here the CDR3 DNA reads TGTGCCAGTAGAACAGGGGCAACCGGGGAGCTGTTTTTT. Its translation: CASRTGATGELFF.

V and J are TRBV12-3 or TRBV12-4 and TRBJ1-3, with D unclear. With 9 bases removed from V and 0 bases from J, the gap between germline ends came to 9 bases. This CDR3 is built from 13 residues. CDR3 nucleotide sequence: TGTGCCAGTAACGAGGGCTCTGGAAACACCATATATTTT. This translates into CASNEGSGNTIYF.

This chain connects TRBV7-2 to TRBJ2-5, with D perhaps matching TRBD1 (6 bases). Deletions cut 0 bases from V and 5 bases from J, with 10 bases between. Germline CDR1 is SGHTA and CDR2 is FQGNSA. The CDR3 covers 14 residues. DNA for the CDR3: TGTGCCAGCAGCTTAGCGGCAGGGGCGGAGACCCAGTACTTC. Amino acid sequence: CASSLAAGAETQYF.

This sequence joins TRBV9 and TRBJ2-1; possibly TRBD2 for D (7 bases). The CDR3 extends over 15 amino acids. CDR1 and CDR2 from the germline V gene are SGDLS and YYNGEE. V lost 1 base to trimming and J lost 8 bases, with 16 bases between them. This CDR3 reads CASSVLVGGQDEQFF. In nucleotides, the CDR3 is TGTGCCAGCAGCGTACTGGTGGGGGGGCAGGATGAGCAGTTCTTC. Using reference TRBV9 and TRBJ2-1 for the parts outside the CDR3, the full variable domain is DSGVTQTPKHLITATGQRVTLRCSPRSGDLSVYWYQQSLDQGLQFLIQYYNGEERAKGNILERFSAQQFPDLHSELNLSSLELGDSALYFCASSVLVGGQDEQFFGPGTRLTVL.

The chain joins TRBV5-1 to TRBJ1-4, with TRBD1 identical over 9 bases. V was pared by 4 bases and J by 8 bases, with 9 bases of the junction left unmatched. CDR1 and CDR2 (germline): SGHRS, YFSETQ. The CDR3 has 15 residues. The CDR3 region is CASSAGQGLGEKLFF. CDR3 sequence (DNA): TGCGCCAGCAGCGCCGGACAGGGGTTAGGAGAAAAACTGTTTTTT.

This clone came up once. This CDR3 is CASSSGTGNYGYTF. CDR3 nucleotides: TGTGCCAGCAGCTCAGGGACAGGGAACTATGGCTACACCTTC. J is TRBJ1-2 and V is TRBV7-6; 9 bases fit TRBD1. V was pared by 4 bases and J by 2 bases, with 2 bases of the junction left unmatched. The length of the CDR3 is 14 residues. Per germline, CDR1 SGHVS and CDR2 FNYEAQ.

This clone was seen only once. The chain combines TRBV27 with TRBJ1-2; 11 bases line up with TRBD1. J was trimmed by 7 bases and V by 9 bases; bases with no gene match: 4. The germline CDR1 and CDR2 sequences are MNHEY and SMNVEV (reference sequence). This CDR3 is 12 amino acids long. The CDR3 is CASRGTGGGYTF. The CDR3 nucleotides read TGTGCCAGTAGAGGGACAGGGGGTGGCTACACCTTC.

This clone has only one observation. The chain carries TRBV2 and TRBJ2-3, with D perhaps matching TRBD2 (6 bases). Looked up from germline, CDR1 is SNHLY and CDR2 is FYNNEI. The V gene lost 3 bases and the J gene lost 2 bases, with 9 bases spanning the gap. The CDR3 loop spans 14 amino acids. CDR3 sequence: CASSDSGYTDTQYF. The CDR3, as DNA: TGTGCCAGCAGTGATAGCGGATACACAGATACGCAGTATTTT.

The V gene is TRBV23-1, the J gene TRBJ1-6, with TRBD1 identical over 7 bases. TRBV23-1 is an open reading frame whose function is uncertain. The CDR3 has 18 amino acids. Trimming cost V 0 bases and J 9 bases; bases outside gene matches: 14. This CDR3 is CASSQSGPGGGEVSPLHF. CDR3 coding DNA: TGCGCCAGCAGTCAATCGGGACCAGGAGGGGGCGAAGTTTCACCCCTCCACTTT.

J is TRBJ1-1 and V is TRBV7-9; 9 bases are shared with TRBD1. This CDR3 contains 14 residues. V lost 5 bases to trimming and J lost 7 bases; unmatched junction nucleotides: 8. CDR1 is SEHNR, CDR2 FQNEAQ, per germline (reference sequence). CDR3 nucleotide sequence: TGTGCCAGCAGCAACCCGGGACAGGGAGTTGAAGCTTTCTTT. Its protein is CASSNPGQGVEAFF.

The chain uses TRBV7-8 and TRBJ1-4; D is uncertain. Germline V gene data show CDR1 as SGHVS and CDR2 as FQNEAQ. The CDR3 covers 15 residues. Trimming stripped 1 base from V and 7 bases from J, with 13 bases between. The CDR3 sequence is CASSLGGRVGEKLFF. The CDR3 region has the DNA TGTGCCAGCAGCTTAGGCGGGAGGGTTGGTGAAAAACTGTTTTTT.

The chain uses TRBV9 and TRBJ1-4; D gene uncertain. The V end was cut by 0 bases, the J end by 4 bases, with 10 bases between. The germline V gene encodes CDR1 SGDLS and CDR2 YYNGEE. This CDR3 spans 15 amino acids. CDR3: CASSVGRSFNEKLFF. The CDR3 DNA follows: TGTGCCAGCAGCGTAGGAAGAAGCTTTAATGAAAAACTGTTTTTT.

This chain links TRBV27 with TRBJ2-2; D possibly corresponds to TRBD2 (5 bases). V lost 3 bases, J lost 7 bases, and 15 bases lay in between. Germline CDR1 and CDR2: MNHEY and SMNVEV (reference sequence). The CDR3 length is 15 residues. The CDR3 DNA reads TGTGCCAGCAGTTTCCTCCCCCCGGGAATCGGGGAGCTGTTTTTT. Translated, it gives CASSFLPPGIGELFF.

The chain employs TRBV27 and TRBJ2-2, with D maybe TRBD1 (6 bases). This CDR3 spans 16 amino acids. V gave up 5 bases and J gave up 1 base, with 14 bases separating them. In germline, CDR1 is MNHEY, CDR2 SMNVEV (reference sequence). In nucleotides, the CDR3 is TGTGCCAGCAGTCCAAACAGGGTGAGGAACACCGGGGAGCTGTTTTTT. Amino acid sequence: CASSPNRVRNTGELFF.

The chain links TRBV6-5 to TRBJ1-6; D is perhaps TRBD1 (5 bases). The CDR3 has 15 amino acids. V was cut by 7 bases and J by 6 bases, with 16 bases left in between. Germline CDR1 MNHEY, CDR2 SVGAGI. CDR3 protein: CASIMTAKPNSPLHF. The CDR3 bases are TGTGCCAGCATTATGACAGCCAAACCTAATTCACCCCTCCACTTT.

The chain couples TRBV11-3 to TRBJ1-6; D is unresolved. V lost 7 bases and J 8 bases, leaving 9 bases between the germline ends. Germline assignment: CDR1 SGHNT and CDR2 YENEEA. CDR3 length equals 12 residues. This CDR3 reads CASKVGDSPLHF. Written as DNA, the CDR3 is TGTGCCAGCAAGGTCGGGGATTCACCCCTCCACTTT.

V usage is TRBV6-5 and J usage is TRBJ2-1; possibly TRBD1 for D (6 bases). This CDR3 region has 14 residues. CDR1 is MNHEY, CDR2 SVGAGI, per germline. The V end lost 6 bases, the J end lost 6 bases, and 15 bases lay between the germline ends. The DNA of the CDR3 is TGTGCCAGCAGAACAGGGCCCTCGGGCAATGAGCAGTTCTTC. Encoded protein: CASRTGPSGNEQFF.

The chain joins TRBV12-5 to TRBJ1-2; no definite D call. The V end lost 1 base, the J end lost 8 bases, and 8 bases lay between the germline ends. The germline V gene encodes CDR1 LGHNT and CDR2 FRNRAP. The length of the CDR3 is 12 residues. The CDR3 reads CASGLDTWGYTF. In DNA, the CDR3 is TGTGCTAGTGGTTTGGACACCTGGGGCTACACCTTC.

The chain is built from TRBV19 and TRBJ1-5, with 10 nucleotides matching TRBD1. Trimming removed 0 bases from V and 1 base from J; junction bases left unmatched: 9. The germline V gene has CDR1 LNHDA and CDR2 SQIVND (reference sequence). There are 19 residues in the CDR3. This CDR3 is CASSIDPTGGGWSNQPQHF. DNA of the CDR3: TGTGCCAGTAGTATAGATCCGACAGGGGGCGGGTGGAGCAATCAGCCCCAGCATTTT.

For the CDR3, the DNA is TGTGCCAGCAGATTTTACAGGGCTGAAAAACTGTTTTTT. Protein product: CASRFYRAEKLFF. V and J are TRBV28 and TRBJ1-4, with D perhaps TRBD1 (6 bases). Trimming removed 6 bases at V and 7 bases at J, with 12 bases between. Germline V lookup: CDR1 MDHEN, CDR2 SYDVKM. The CDR3 spans 13 residues.

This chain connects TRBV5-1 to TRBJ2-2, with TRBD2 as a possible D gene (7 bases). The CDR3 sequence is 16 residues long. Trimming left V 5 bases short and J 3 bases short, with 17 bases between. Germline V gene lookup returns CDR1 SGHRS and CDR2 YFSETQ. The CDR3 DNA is TGCGCCAGCAGATCGGCTACAGGGAGGGACACCGGGGAGCTGTTTTTT. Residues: CASRSATGRDTGELFF.

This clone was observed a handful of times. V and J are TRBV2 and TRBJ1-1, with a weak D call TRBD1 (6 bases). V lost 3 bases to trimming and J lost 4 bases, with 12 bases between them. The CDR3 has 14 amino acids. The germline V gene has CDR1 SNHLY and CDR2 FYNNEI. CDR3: CASSDSDRRTEAFF. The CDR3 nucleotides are TGTGCCAGCAGTGACTCCGACAGGCGCACTGAAGCTTTCTTT. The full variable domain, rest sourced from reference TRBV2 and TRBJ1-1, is EPEVTQTPSHQVTQMGQEVILRCVPISNHLYFYWYRQILGQKVEFLVSFYNNEISEKSEIFDDQFSVERPDGSNFTLKIRSTKLEDSAMYFCASSDSDRRTEAFFGQGTRLTVV.